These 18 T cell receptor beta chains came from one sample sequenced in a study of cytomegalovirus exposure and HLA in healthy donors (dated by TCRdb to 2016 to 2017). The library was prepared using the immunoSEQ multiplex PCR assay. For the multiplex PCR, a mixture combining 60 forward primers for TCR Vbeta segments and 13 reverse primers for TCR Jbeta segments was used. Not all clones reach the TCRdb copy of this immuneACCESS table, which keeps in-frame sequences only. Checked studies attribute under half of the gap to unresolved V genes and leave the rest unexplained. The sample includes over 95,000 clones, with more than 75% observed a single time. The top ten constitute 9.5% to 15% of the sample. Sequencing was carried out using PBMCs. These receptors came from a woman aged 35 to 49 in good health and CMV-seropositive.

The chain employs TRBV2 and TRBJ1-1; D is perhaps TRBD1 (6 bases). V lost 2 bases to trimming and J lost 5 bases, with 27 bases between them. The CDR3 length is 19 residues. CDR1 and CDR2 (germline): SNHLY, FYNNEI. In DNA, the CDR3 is TGTGCCAGCAGTGAAAAGGTCGCAACCCGAGGGGGTTTCCGGACTGAAGCTTTCTTT. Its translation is CASSEKVATRGGFRTEAFF.

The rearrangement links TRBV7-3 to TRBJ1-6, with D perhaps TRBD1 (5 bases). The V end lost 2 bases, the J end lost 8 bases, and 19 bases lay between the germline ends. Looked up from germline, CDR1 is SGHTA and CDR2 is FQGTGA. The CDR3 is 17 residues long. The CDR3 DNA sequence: TGTGCCAGCAGCTTACACGGGGGTTCCCGGGAAGATTCACCCCTCCACTTT. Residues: CASSLHGGSREDSPLHF.

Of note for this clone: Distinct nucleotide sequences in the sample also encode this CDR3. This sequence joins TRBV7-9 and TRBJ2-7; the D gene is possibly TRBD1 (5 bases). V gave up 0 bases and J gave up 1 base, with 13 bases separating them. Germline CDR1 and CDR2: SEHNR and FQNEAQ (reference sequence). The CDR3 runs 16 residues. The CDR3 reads CASSLATGGRSYEQYF. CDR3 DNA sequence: TGTGCCAGCAGCTTAGCTACAGGCGGCAGGTCCTACGAGCAGTACTTC.

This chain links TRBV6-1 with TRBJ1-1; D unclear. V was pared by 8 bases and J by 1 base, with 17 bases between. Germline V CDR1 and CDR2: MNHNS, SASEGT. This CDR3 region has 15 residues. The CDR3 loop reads CASRRQVGRNTEAFF. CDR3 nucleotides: TGTGCCAGCCGACGGCAGGTTGGGAGGAACACTGAAGCTTTCTTT.

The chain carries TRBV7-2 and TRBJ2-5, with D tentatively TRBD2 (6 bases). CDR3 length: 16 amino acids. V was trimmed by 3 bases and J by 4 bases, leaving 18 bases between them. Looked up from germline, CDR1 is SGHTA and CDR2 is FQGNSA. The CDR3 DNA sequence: TGTGCCAGCAGCTTCCTCCCTGCGGGGTTCCCAGAGACCCAGTACTTC. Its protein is CASSFLPAGFPETQYF.

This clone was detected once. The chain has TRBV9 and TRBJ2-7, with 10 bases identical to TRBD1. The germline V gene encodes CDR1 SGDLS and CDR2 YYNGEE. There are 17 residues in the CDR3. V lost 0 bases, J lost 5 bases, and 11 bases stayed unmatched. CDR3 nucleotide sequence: TGTGCCAGCAGCGTAGGGGCTGGACGGGACAGGGGACACGAGCAGTACTTC. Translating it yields CASSVGAGRDRGHEQYF.

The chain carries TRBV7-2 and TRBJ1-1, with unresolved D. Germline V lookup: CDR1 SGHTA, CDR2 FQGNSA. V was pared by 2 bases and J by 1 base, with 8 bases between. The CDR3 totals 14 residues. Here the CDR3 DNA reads TGTGCCAGCAGCTTATCTTGGCAGAACACTGAAGCTTTCTTT. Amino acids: CASSLSWQNTEAFF.

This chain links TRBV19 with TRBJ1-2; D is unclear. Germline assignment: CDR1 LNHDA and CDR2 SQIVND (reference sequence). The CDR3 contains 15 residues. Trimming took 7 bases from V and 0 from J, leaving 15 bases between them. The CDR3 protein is CASTGSLLANYGYTF. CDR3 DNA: TGTGCCAGTACGGGTTCCCTATTAGCTAACTATGGCTACACCTTC. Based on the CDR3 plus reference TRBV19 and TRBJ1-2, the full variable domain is DGGITQSPKYLFRKEGQNVTLSCEQNLNHDAMYWYRQDPGQGLRLIYYSQIVNDFQKGDIAEGYSVSREKKESFPLTVTSAQKNPTAFYLCASTGSLLANYGYTFGSGTRLTVV.

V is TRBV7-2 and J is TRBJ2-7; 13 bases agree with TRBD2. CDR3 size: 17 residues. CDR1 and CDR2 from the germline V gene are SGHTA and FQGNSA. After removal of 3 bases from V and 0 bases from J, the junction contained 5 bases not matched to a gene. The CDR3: CASSFRLAGGFSYEQYF. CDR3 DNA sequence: TGTGCCAGCAGCTTTCGACTAGCGGGGGGCTTCTCCTACGAGCAGTACTTC.

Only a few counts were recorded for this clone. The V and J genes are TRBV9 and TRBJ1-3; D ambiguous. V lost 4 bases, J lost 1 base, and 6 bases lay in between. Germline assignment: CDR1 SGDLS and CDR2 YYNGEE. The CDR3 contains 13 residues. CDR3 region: CASSPLSGNTIYF. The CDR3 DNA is TGTGCCAGCAGCCCCCTTTCTGGAAACACCATATATTTT.

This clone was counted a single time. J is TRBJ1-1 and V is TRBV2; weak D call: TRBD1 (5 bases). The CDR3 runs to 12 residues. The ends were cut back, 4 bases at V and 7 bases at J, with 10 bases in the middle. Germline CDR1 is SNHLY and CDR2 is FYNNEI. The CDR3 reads CASSVQVHEAFF. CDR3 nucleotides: TGTGCCAGCAGTGTACAGGTCCATGAAGCTTTCTTT. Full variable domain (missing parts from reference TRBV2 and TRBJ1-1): EPEVTQTPSHQVTQMGQEVILRCVPISNHLYFYWYRQILGQKVEFLVSFYNNEISEKSEIFDDQFSVERPDGSNFTLKIRSTKLEDSAMYFCASSVQVHEAFFGQGTRLTVV.

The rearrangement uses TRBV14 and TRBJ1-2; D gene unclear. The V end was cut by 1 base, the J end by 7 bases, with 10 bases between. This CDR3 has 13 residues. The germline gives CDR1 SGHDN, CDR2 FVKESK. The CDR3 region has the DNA TGTGCCAGCAGCCAAGCTGTTAATTCTGGCTACACCTTC. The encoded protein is CASSQAVNSGYTF.

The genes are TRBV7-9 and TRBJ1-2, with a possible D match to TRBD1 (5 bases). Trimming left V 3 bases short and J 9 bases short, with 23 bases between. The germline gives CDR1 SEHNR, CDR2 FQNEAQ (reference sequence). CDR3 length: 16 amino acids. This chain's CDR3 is CASSLDKRRGHHRYTF. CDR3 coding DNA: TGTGCCAGCAGCTTGGATAAGAGGAGGGGCCATCACCGCTACACCTTC.

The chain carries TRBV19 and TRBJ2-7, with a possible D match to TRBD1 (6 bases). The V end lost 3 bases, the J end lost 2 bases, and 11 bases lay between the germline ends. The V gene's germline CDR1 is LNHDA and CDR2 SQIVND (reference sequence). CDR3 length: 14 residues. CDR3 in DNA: TGTGCCAGTAGTATGCGCAGGGGTCCCTACGAGCAGTACTTC. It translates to CASSMRRGPYEQYF.

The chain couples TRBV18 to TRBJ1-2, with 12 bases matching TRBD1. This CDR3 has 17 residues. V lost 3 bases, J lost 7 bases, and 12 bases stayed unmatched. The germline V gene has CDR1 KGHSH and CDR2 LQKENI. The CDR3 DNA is TGTGCCAGCTCACCCTCTCTGGGGGACAGGGGGCTTGGTGGCTACACCTTC. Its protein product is CASSPSLGDRGLGGYTF.

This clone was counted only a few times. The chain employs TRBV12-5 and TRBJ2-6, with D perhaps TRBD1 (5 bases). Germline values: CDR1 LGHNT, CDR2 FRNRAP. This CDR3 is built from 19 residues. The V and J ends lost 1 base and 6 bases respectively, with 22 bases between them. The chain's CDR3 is CASGLGTQGAARSANVLTF. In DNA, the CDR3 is TGTGCTAGTGGTTTGGGTACTCAGGGTGCAGCCCGCTCGGCCAACGTCCTGACTTTC.

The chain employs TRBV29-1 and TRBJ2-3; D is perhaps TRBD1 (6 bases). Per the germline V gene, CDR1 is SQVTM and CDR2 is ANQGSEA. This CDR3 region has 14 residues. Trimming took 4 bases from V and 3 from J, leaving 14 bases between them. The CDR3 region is CSVAGVPQTDTQYF. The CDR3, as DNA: TGCAGCGTTGCAGGGGTGCCCCAGACAGATACGCAGTATTTT.

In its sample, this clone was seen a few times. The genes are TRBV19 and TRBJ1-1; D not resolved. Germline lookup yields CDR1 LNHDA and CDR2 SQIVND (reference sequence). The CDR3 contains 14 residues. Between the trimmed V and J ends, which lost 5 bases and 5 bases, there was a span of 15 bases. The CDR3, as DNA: TGTGCCAGTAGTCCTCTACCGCAACGAACTGAAGCTTTCTTT. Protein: CASSPLPQRTEAFF.